A selection of T cell receptor beta chains follows, all from one sample in a study of shared clonotypes between healthy human individuals. Clones were read by immunoSEQ multiplex PCR, and TCRdb kept only the in-frame ones, dropping some. The repertoire includes about 2,100,000 clones, 93% of them detected once, and about 1.8% sits in the top ten. The sequenced sample consisted of naive CD8+ T cells from PBMCs. Source of these receptors: a man between 18 and 35 years old in good health. Some clones in this sample may be carry-over from other donors' samples. Each CDR3 is given with its conserved first and last residue. Each record gives: D gene, CDR3 length, V gene, clone size, J gene, CDR3 protein, CDR3 DNA. D genes are given only for firm matches. Size is omitted from some rows. Given values are once, few, many or a class for expanded clones.

>.|13|TRBV5-5|.|TRBJ1-1
CASSLPGVTEAFF
TGTGCCAGCAGCCTGCCGGGGGTCACTGAAGCTTTCTTT
>.|18|TRBV27|once|TRBJ2-3
CASSLSGSTSPRQDTQYF
TGTGCCAGCAGTTTATCAGGCTCTACCAGCCCCCGGCAGGATACGCAGTATTTT
>.|17|TRBV6-4|.|TRBJ2-3
CASSDQGQPSHTDTQYF
TGTGCCAGCAGTGACCAAGGACAGCCCAGCCACACAGATACGCAGTATTTT
>.|15|TRBV4-3|.|TRBJ1-1
CASSQEEVMNTEAFF
TGCGCCAGCAGCCAAGAAGAGGTCATGAACACTGAAGCTTTCTTT
>.|14|TRBV10-3|.|TRBJ1-1
CATPEDSLNTEAFF
TGTGCCACCCCCGAAGACAGTTTGAACACTGAAGCTTTCTTT
>.|14|TRBV4-1|once|TRBJ2-7
CASSQEGRGGEQYF
TGCGCCAGCAGCCAAGAAGGCAGGGGGGGCGAGCAGTACTTC
>.|14|TRBV11-1|.|TRBJ2-3
CASSLVEDTDTQYF
TGTGCCAGCAGCTTAGTCGAAGACACAGATACGCAGTATTTT
>TRBD2|15|TRBV4-1|few|TRBJ2-7
CASSQLTSGSYEQYF
TGCGCCAGCAGCCAACTGACTAGCGGGAGCTACGAGCAGTACTTC
>.|13|TRBV7-7|.|TRBJ2-1
CASSQREGIEQFF
TGTGCCAGCAGCCAGAGAGAGGGGATTGAGCAGTTCTTC
>.|14|TRBV4-1|.|TRBJ1-2
CASSQDQSLSGYTF
TGCGCCAGCAGCCAAGATCAGTCACTCTCGGGCTACACCTTC
>TRBD2|18|TRBV27|.|TRBJ2-7
CASSLLGWGSGSFYEQYF
TGTGCCAGCAGTTTATTGGGTTGGGGTAGCGGGAGTTTCTACGAGCAGTACTTC
>.|19|TRBV18|once|TRBJ2-3
CASSLITDPPPIHTDTQYF
TGTGCCAGCTCTCTAATAACGGACCCCCCGCCGATCCACACAGATACGCAGTATTTT
>TRBD1|15|TRBV28|once|TRBJ2-7
CASRDPGQGFHEQYF
TGTGCCAGCCGTGACCCGGGACAGGGTTTCCACGAGCAGTACTTC
>.|15|TRBV14|.|TRBJ2-3
CASSQWVAATDTQYF
TGTGCCAGCAGCCAGTGGGTAGCGGCCACAGATACGCAGTATTTT
>.|14|TRBV29-1|.|TRBJ1-6
CSVRDREYNSPLHF
TGCAGCGTTCGTGACAGAGAGTATAATTCACCCCTCCACTTT
>TRBD2|16|TRBV5-4|.|TRBJ2-1
CASSLPLAGGPGEQFF
TGTGCCAGCAGCTTGCCGCTAGCGGGAGGGCCTGGTGAGCAGTTCTTC
>.|13|TRBV11-2|.|TRBJ1-1
CASSFATLPEAFF
TGTGCCAGCAGTTTCGCCACTCTCCCTGAAGCTTTCTTT
>.|13|TRBV19|.|TRBJ2-3
CASSAEDIHTQYF
TGTGCCAGTAGTGCCGAGGACATTCATACGCAGTATTTT
>TRBD1|14|TRBV5-6|.|TRBJ2-3
CASSWTGSADTQYF
TGTGCCAGCAGCTGGACAGGGAGCGCAGATACGCAGTATTTT
>TRBD1|16|TRBV6-6|.|TRBJ1-4
CASSPYRGELREKLFF
TGTGCCAGCAGTCCCTACAGGGGAGAACTAAGGGAAAAACTGTTTTTT